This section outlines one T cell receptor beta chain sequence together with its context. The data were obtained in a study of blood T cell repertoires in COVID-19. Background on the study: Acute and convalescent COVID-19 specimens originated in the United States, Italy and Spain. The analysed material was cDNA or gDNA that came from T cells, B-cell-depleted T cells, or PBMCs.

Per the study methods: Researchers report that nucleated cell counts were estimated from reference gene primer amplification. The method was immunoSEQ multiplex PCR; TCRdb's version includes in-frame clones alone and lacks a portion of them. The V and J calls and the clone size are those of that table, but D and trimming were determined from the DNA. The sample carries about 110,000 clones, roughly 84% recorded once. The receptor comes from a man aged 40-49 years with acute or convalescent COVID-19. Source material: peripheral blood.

Here the CDR3 DNA reads TGTGCCAGCAGTTACGGGCAGGGGCGAGGGCGGAACACCATATATTTT. Encoded protein: CASSYGQGRGRNTIYF. The chain combines TRBV6-5 with TRBJ1-3, with D possibly matching TRBD1 (6 bases). Germline V lookup: CDR1 MNHEY, CDR2 SVGAGI. The CDR3 length is 16 residues. The germline V and J ends were trimmed by 2 bases and 7 bases, with 18 bases remaining between them.